This T cell receptor (beta chain) is drawn from a study of sequential checkpoint blockade in melanoma. Sequencing was performed with immunoSEQ multiplex PCR; in TCRdb, only in-frame clones are kept and a portion is missing. The table lists some 2,400 clones, 20% of them singletons. Treatment of the sample: randomized to nivolumab then ipilimumab (arm A) or the reverse (arm B). The CDR3 consists of 13 residues. Trimming pared 7 bases from V and 0 bases from J, leaving 6 bases between. This clone was counted between two and nine times. This sequence joins TRBV23-1 and TRBJ2-2; D remains ambiguous. TRBV23-1 is sorted into the ORF group, with uncertain function. The specimen was tumor tissue (inferred from file names), collected from a patient given nivolumab and ipilimumab in sequence. The TCR sequence derives from a human donor with melanoma. CDR3 residues: CASTQTNTGELFF. In nucleotides, the CDR3 is TGCGCCAGCACCCAGACGAACACCGGGGAGCTGTTTTTT.